A selection of T cell receptor beta chains follows, all from one sample in a study of shared clonotypes between healthy human individuals. Clones were read by immunoSEQ multiplex PCR, and TCRdb kept only the in-frame ones, dropping some. This table has a few hundred thousand clones, roughly 85% appearing once. Sequenced input: PBMCs. The receptors derive from a woman aged 40 to 49 in good health. Some clones in this sample may be carry-over from other donors' samples. Both conserved end residues are part of each CDR3. Fields, in order: D gene, J gene, clone size, V gene, CDR3 protein, CDR3 DNA. The D gene is left open where the match is weak. Size is omitted from some rows. Given values are once, few, many or a class for expanded clones.

-,TRBJ1-5,-,TRBV28,CASSLPTGSNQPQHF,TGTGCCAGCAGTTTGCCCACGGGAAGCAATCAGCCCCAGCATTTT
-,TRBJ2-7,-,TRBV18,CASSLGLGGQQEQYF,TGTGCCAGCTCACTCGGCTTGGGGGGACAGCAGGAGCAGTACTTC
-,TRBJ1-4,-,TRBV10-3,CAISGDITTEKLFF,TGTGCCATCAGTGGGGACATAACTACTGAAAAACTGTTTTTT
TRBD2,TRBJ2-7,few,TRBV2,CASSGAGIYEQYF,TGTGCCAGCAGTGGAGCGGGAATCTACGAGCAGTACTTC
-,TRBJ2-2,-,TRBV19,CASSKGGPANTGELFF,TGTGCCAGTAGTAAGGGGGGCCCCGCGAACACCGGGGAGCTGTTTTTT
-,TRBJ2-5,few,TRBV7-9,CASSLVQETQYF,TGTGCCAGCAGCTTAGTCCAAGAGACCCAGTACTTC
TRBD1,TRBJ1-3,-,TRBV10-3,CAISLDRVGNTIYF,TGTGCCATCAGCCTAGACAGGGTTGGAAACACCATATATTTT
-,TRBJ1-4,-,TRBV29-1,CSVGPSNEKLFF,TGCAGCGTTGGACCGTCTAATGAAAAACTGTTTTTT
-,TRBJ1-3,-,TRBV29-1,CSVSLHSGNTIYF,TGCAGCGTTAGCCTACACTCTGGAAACACCATATATTTT
-,TRBJ1-5,-,TRBV28,CASSFGDSKQPQHF,TGTGCCAGCAGTTTTGGGGATTCAAAACAGCCCCAGCATTTT
-,TRBJ1-1,-,TRBV20-1,CSATAYSTAFF,TGCAGCGCGACAGCCTATTCTACAGCTTTCTTT
-,TRBJ2-5,-,TRBV11-2,CASSPLNYQETQYF,TGTGCCAGCAGCCCTCTAAATTACCAAGAGACCCAGTACTTC
TRBD1,TRBJ2-1,-,TRBV27,CASSLRQGPRDRQFF,TGTGCCAGCAGTTTACGACAGGGCCCCCGAGATAGGCAGTTCTTC
-,TRBJ2-2,few,TRBV19,CASSIGGAYTGELFF,TGTGCCAGTAGTATAGGTGGGGCTTACACCGGGGAGCTGTTTTTT
TRBD1,TRBJ2-7,-,TRBV5-4,CASRDRGEVEQYF,TGTGCCAGCAGAGACAGGGGAGAGGTCGAGCAGTACTTC
-,TRBJ1-2,once,TRBV28,CASSFPQGPGGYTF,TGTGCCAGCAGTTTTCCACAGGGCCCGGGTGGCTACACCTTC
TRBD2,TRBJ2-5,-,TRBV28,CASSPGDFGGETQYF,TGTGCCAGCAGTCCCGGGGACTTCGGGGGGGAGACCCAGTACTTC
TRBD2,TRBJ2-1,once,TRBV7-2,CASSQGWGLGANEQFF,TGTGCCAGCAGCCAGGGCTGGGGACTAGGGGCCAATGAGCAGTTCTTC
TRBD2,TRBJ2-1,once,TRBV30,CAWTGTSGRVGQFF,TGTGCCTGGACTGGGACTAGCGGGAGGGTGGGGCAGTTCTTC
TRBD1,TRBJ2-7,-,TRBV5-4,CASSLDVQGAYEQYF,TGTGCCAGCAGCTTGGACGTACAGGGGGCCTACGAGCAGTACTTC
-,TRBJ1-3,-,TRBV28,CASWPGDSGNTIYF,TGTGCCAGCTGGCCAGGGGACTCTGGAAACACCATATATTTT
TRBD2,TRBJ2-7,-,TRBV7-9,CASSPPGGGYSSYEQYF,TGTGCCAGCAGCCCCCCGGGGGGGGGCTATAGCTCCTACGAGCAGTACTTC
TRBD2,TRBJ2-7,-,TRBV27,CASSLSLAGVYEQYF,TGTGCCAGCAGTTTATCTCTAGCGGGAGTCTACGAGCAGTACTTC
-,TRBJ2-7,-,TRBV28,CASMALYEQYF,TGTGCCAGCATGGCGCTGTACGAGCAGTACTTC
-,TRBJ2-1,-,TRBV10-3,CASRKTRGQPRDEQFF,TGCGCCAGCAGAAAGACCCGGGGGCAGCCTCGCGATGAGCAGTTCTTC
TRBD2,TRBJ2-1,-,TRBV7-3,CASSSTPIAGSYNEQFF,TGTGCCAGCAGCTCTACCCCCATAGCGGGATCCTACAATGAGCAGTTCTTC
-,TRBJ2-2,-,TRBV19,CASIYWGELFF,TGTGCCAGTATCTACTGGGGAGAGCTGTTTTTT
-,TRBJ2-2,-,TRBV28,CASAGAAEETGELFF,TGTGCCAGCGCCGGTGCGGCGGAGGAGACCGGGGAGCTGTTTTTT
-,TRBJ1-5,-,TRBV5-5,CASSWGPPGSNQPQHF,TGTGCCAGCAGCTGGGGGCCCCCAGGTAGTAATCAGCCCCAGCATTTT
-,TRBJ2-2,-,TRBV30,CAWRGVRNTGELFF,TGTGCCTGGAGGGGGGTAAGAAACACCGGGGAGCTGTTTTTT
-,TRBJ2-1,-,TRBV21-1,CVSSKYKTGLQGREQFF,TGTGTCAGCAGCAAATACAAGACGGGCCTACAAGGTAGGGAGCAGTTCTTC
-,TRBJ2-3,many,TRBV28,CASSRPGRGDTQYF,TGTGCCAGCAGTCGACCCGGCAGGGGAGATACGCAGTATTTT
-,TRBJ1-4,few,TRBV9,CASSDRRDSREKLFF,TGTGCCAGCAGCGATCGCAGGGATTCGAGAGAAAAACTGTTTTTT